The 30 T cell receptor beta chains below come from one sample, sequenced in a study of blood T cell repertoires in COVID-19. The table came from immunoSEQ multiplex PCR; TCRdb's copy has only in-frame clones and leaves some out. Here the sample spans over 35,000 clones, 75% to 90% being singletons. The material sequenced was peripheral blood. The receptors here all came from a man in his fifties or sixties with acute or convalescent COVID-19.

The chain links TRBV30 to TRBJ2-1; 8 positions agree with TRBD1. The germline V gene encodes CDR1 GTSNPN and CDR2 SVGIG (reference sequence). This CDR3 is built from 14 residues. V was clipped by 7 bases and J by 3 bases; unmatched bases: 8. CDR3 amino acids: CASSGTGNYNEQFF. The CDR3 bases are TGTGCCTCCTCCGGGACAGGCAACTACAATGAGCAGTTCTTC.

The chain couples TRBV7-9 to TRBJ2-6; TRBD1 matches 7 bases. CDR3 size: 17 residues. V dropped 6 bases and J dropped 2; count of bases not matched to a gene: 10. Germline V gene lookup returns CDR1 SEHNR and CDR2 FQNEAQ (reference sequence). CDR3 DNA: TGTGCCAGCAGTGATTTAGGGGGCGCGACTGGGGCCAACGTCCTGACTTTC. Protein: CASSDLGGATGANVLTF.

J is TRBJ2-3 and V is TRBV9; 13 nucleotides agree with TRBD2. The V segment lost 0 bases and the J segment 11 bases; nucleotides outside the gene matches: 6. This CDR3 has 15 residues. The germline gives CDR1 SGDLS, CDR2 YYNGEE. The CDR3 region has the DNA TGTGCCAGCAGCGTAGCTGGGACTAGCGGGGATCGGCAGTATTTT. This gives the protein CASSVAGTSGDRQYF.

The J gene is TRBJ1-1, the V gene TRBV28; D remains unclear. Germline CDR1 and CDR2: MDHEN and SYDVKM. Trimming cost V 5 bases and J 4 bases, with 14 bases left between them. The CDR3 has 14 residues. The CDR3 DNA is TGTGCCAGCAGTCCCCCGATGGCTGGCACTGAAGCTTTCTTT. Protein sequence: CASSPPMAGTEAFF.

This chain links TRBV11-2 with TRBJ2-5; TRBD1 matches 7 bases. Germline V gene lookup returns CDR1 SGHAT and CDR2 FQNNGV. The CDR3 contains 15 residues. V dropped 0 bases and J dropped 2; count of bases not matched to a gene: 3. CDR3 region: CASSLEGQSQETQYF. For the CDR3, the DNA is TGTGCCAGCAGCTTAGAGGGACAGAGTCAAGAGACCCAGTACTTC.

This rearrangement joins TRBV3-1 (or the pseudogene TRBV3-2) to TRBJ2-3; the match to TRBD2 covers 7 bases. With 1 base clipped from V and 3 bases from J, the junction kept 1 base outside the gene matches. CDR3 length equals 14 residues. Looked up from germline, CDR1 is LGHDT and CDR2 is YNNKEL (reference sequence). The CDR3 region is CASSQGGGTDTQYF. CDR3 nucleotide sequence: TGTGCCAGCAGCCAAGGCGGGGGTACAGATACGCAGTATTTT.

This clone appeared a few times. The chain links TRBV7-2 to TRBJ1-2; maybe TRBD1 (5 bases). V shed 2 bases and J shed 8 bases, with 15 bases lying between them. CDR1 and CDR2 (germline): SGHTA, FQGNSA. The CDR3 has 14 residues. The CDR3 is CASSLKGPLGGYTF. DNA for the CDR3: TGTGCCAGCAGCTTAAAGGGGCCCCTCGGGGGCTACACCTTC.

The chain recombines TRBV5-1 with TRBJ1-5; D possibly corresponds to TRBD1 (6 bases). Trimming left V 3 bases short and J 3 bases short, with 13 bases between. CDR1 SGHRS and CDR2 YFSETQ come from the germline V gene. The CDR3 length is 15 residues. DNA for the CDR3: TGCGCCAGCAGCTCTACAGGGAACGACAATCAGCCCCAGCATTTT. This sequence encodes CASSSTGNDNQPQHF.

The chain has TRBV7-9 and TRBJ1-2, with D perhaps TRBD1 (5 bases). V dropped 0 bases and J dropped 7 bases, with 12 bases sitting between them. The CDR3 has 14 residues. Per germline, CDR1 SEHNR and CDR2 FQNEAQ (reference sequence). The CDR3 here is CASSLAGRVSGYTF. The CDR3 DNA follows: TGTGCCAGCAGCTTAGCGGGCAGGGTGAGTGGCTACACCTTC. The complete variable domain, with remaining parts taken from reference TRBV7-9 and TRBJ1-2, reads DTGVSQNPRHKITKRGQNVTFRCDPISEHNRLYWYRQTLGQGPEFLTYFQNEAQLEKSRLLSDRFSAERPKGSFSTLEIQRTEQGDSAMYLCASSLAGRVSGYTFGSGTRLTVV.

The chain employs TRBV7-8 and TRBJ2-1, with D maybe TRBD2 (6 bases). The CDR3 has 12 residues. In germline, CDR1 is SGHVS, CDR2 FQNEAQ. The CDR3 loop is CASGTLSDEQFF. The CDR3 bases are TGTGCTTCCGGGACTTTATCCGATGAGCAGTTCTTC.

This clone has just a few counts. The gene calls are TRBV9 and TRBJ2-7; TRBD1 agrees at 10 bases. Germline V gene lookup returns CDR1 SGDLS and CDR2 YYNGEE. This CDR3 has 13 amino acids. After removal of 4 bases from V and 6 bases from J, the junction contained 4 bases not matched to a gene. The CDR3 reads CASSPTGGFEQYF. CDR3 bases: TGTGCCAGCAGCCCGACAGGGGGCTTCGAGCAGTACTTC.

This clone has a handful of counts. V is TRBV5-1 and J is TRBJ2-7, with 9 nucleotides matching TRBD2. CDR3 length equals 15 residues. The germline V gene encodes CDR1 SGHRS and CDR2 YFSETQ. V lost 6 bases to trimming and J lost 2 bases; unmatched junction nucleotides: 9. CDR3 residues: CASTLGLAQPYEQYF. The CDR3 nucleotides are TGCGCCAGCACCCTAGGACTAGCGCAACCCTACGAGCAGTACTTC.

The chain recombines TRBV29-1 with TRBJ2-3, with D perhaps TRBD2 (5 bases). The germline V gene encodes CDR1 SQVTM and CDR2 ANQGSEA. The V and J ends lost 3 bases and 0 bases respectively, with 13 bases between them. CDR3 length: 15 amino acids. CDR3 protein: CSVEGGLDSTDTQYF. In nucleotides, the CDR3 is TGCAGCGTTGAGGGTGGACTGGACAGCACAGATACGCAGTATTTT.

The chain combines TRBV18 with TRBJ2-2; D gene uncertain. Per germline, CDR1 KGHSH and CDR2 LQKENI. Trimming took off 6 bases at V and 4 bases at J, with 12 bases between the two ends. CDR3 length: 14 amino acids. The CDR3 nucleotides read TGTGCCAGCTCCCTAGAGACCGTCACCGGGGAGCTGTTTTTT. Translation gives CASSLETVTGELFF.

This rearrangement joins TRBV5-1 to TRBJ2-5, with 8 bases matching TRBD1. Losses at the gene ends were 4 bases for V and 2 bases for J; bases not matched to a gene: 4. Germline loops: CDR1 SGHRS, CDR2 YFSETQ. The CDR3 extends over 14 amino acids. CDR3 nucleotides: TGCGCCAGCAGCCCCGACAGGGGTCAAGAGACCCAGTACTTC. Protein sequence: CASSPDRGQETQYF.

The chain combines TRBV9 with TRBJ2-1; perhaps TRBD2 as D (5 bases). Trimming took off 0 bases at V and 1 base at J, with 8 bases between the two ends. This CDR3 is 15 amino acids long. In germline, CDR1 is SGDLS, CDR2 YYNGEE. For the CDR3, the DNA is TGTGCCAGCAGCGTAGTGGGAGTATCCTACAATGAGCAGTTCTTC. Its protein product is CASSVVGVSYNEQFF.

This sequence joins TRBV11-2 and TRBJ2-5; 7 bases agree with TRBD2. This CDR3 has 13 residues. CDR1 and CDR2 (germline): SGHAT, FQNNGV. J lost 4 bases, V lost 7 bases, and 6 bases had no gene match. The CDR3 DNA sequence: TGTGCCAGCACCTGGGAGGGGCTAGAGACCCAGTACTTC. Its protein product is CASTWEGLETQYF.

This chain links TRBV5-4 with TRBJ2-2; tentative D call: TRBD1 (6 bases). Trimming left V 3 bases short and J 0 bases short, with 9 bases between. Germline loops: CDR1 SGHNT, CDR2 YYREEE (reference sequence). This CDR3 spans 15 amino acids. CDR3 loop: CASSSRTANTGELFF. CDR3 DNA: TGTGCCAGCAGCTCCAGGACAGCGAACACCGGGGAGCTGTTTTTT. The variable domain in full, with the rest retrieved from reference TRBV5-4 and TRBJ2-2, is ETGVTQSPTHLIKTRGQQVTLRCSSQSGHNTVSWYQQALGQGPQFIFQYYREEENGRGNFPPRFSGLQFPNYSSELNVNALELDDSALYLCASSSRTANTGELFFGEGSRLTVL.

This clone was picked up one time. The chain recombines TRBV24-1 with TRBJ2-4; 8 bases line up with TRBD1. CDR3 length: 15 residues. Germline trimming cut 7 bases from V and 0 bases from J; bases unmatched to any gene: 4. Looked up from germline, CDR1 is KGHDR and CDR2 is SFDVKD. This CDR3 reads CATSETGAAKNIQYF. For the CDR3, the DNA is TGTGCCACCAGCGAGACAGGGGCAGCCAAAAACATTCAGTACTTC.

The chain joins TRBV14 to TRBJ1-2; D is unclear. This CDR3 is 13 amino acids long. The germline CDR1 and CDR2 sequences are SGHDN and FVKESK. The ends were cut back, 2 bases at V and 2 bases at J, with 6 bases in the middle. The CDR3 coding sequence is TGTGCCAGCAGCCAACGGGTGAACTATGGCTACACCTTC. This gives the protein CASSQRVNYGYTF.

This clone has just one count. The chain recombines TRBV7-9 with TRBJ2-7; 8 nucleotides match TRBD2. The germline CDR1 and CDR2 sequences are SEHNR and FQNEAQ (reference sequence). The CDR3 contains 14 residues. Trimming removed 5 bases from V and 5 bases from J; junction bases left unmatched: 8. CDR3 bases: TGTGCCAGCAGCCTAGGGGGGACTAGGGACGAGCAGTACTTC. It specifies CASSLGGTRDEQYF.

V usage is TRBV30 and J usage is TRBJ2-2, with a weak D call TRBD1 (5 bases). The CDR3 is 14 residues long. V was cut by 2 bases and J by 3 bases, with 10 bases left in between. Germline V gene sequence: CDR1 GTSNPN, CDR2 SVGIG (reference sequence). The CDR3 region is CAWSYLRDTGELFF. CDR3 coding DNA: TGTGCCTGGAGTTACCTCAGGGACACCGGGGAGCTGTTTTTT.

This clone has just a few counts. The chain couples TRBV4-3 to TRBJ1-2; TRBD1 is a possible D gene (6 bases). V was shortened by 0 bases and J by 4 bases, with 9 bases between the two germline ends. The CDR3 extends over 14 amino acids. The germline CDR1 and CDR2 sequences are LGHNA and YSLEER. The CDR3 DNA reads TGCGCCAGCAGCCAAGATCAGGGGTCCTATGGCTACACCTTC. Its protein is CASSQDQGSYGYTF.

The rearrangement links TRBV25-1 to TRBJ2-2; D is undetermined. The CDR3 spans 15 residues. Trimming pared 8 bases from V and 6 bases from J, leaving 19 bases between. Germline V lookup: CDR1 MGHDK, CDR2 SYGVNS. In DNA form, the CDR3 reads TGTGCCAGCGCCTTTCGTGGCGGTCCGGCCGGGGAGCTGTTTTTT. Translating gives CASAFRGGPAGELFF.

The chain uses TRBV5-1 and TRBJ2-7, with 8 positions matching TRBD1. V trimming: 0 bases; J trimming: 3 bases; junction bases outside the gene matches: 8. In germline, CDR1 is SGHRS, CDR2 YFSETQ. The CDR3 has 16 residues. CDR3 coding DNA: TGCGCCAGCAGCTTGGCCCACGGACAGGGTATCTACGAGCAGTACTTC. It specifies CASSLAHGQGIYEQYF. The full variable domain, completed using reference TRBV5-1 and TRBJ2-7, is KAGVTQTPRYLIKTRGQQVTLSCSPISGHRSVSWYQQTPGQGLQFLFEYFSETQRNKGNFPGRFSGRQFSNSRSEMNVSTLELGDSALYLCASSLAHGQGIYEQYFGPGTRLTVT.

This clone appeared a single time. V usage is TRBV24-1 and J usage is TRBJ2-5, with 7 bases lining up with TRBD2. The junction had 4 bases not matched to a gene; V was cut back by 2 bases and J by 2 bases. Germline V gives CDR1 KGHDR, CDR2 SFDVKD. This CDR3 has 15 residues. The CDR3 DNA reads TGTGCCACCAGTGATTGGGGGGGAATTCAAGAGACCCAGTACTTC. Translating gives CATSDWGGIQETQYF.

V gene TRBV24-1 combines with J gene TRBJ1-5; 8 bases are shared with TRBD1. The germline V gene encodes CDR1 KGHDR and CDR2 SFDVKD. This CDR3 contains 16 residues. Trimming cost V 7 bases and J 1 base; bases outside gene matches: 8. The CDR3 DNA reads TGTGCCACCAGGGGCGGACAGGGAGAGAGCAATCAGCCCCAGCATTTT. Amino acids: CATRGGQGESNQPQHF.

The V and J genes are TRBV29-1 and TRBJ1-1, with D maybe TRBD1 (5 bases). The germline CDR1 and CDR2 sequences are SQVTM and ANQGSEA. This CDR3 spans 13 amino acids. Deletions cut 7 bases from V and 0 bases from J, with 12 bases between. The CDR3 bases are TGCAGCGCCGCGGGACTTTTGAACACTGAAGCTTTCTTT. Encoded protein: CSAAGLLNTEAFF.

The chain links TRBV28 to TRBJ2-3; 10 bases fit TRBD2. V was clipped by 3 bases and J by 3 bases; unmatched bases: 6. This CDR3 is 16 amino acids long. Per germline, CDR1 MDHEN and CDR2 SYDVKM. In DNA, the CDR3 is TGTGCCAGCAGTTTGACTAGCGGGCGGCAGACAGATACGCAGTATTTT. Amino acids: CASSLTSGRQTDTQYF.

CDR3 in DNA: TGTGCCAGTAGCAGAGACAGGGAAGGGACTGAAGCTTTCTTT. Encoded protein: CASSRDREGTEAFF. The rearrangement uses TRBV19 and TRBJ1-1, with TRBD1 matching over 7 bases. V lost 6 bases to trimming and J lost 5 bases; unmatched junction nucleotides: 9. This CDR3 is 14 amino acids long. The germline V gene has CDR1 LNHDA and CDR2 SQIVND (reference sequence).